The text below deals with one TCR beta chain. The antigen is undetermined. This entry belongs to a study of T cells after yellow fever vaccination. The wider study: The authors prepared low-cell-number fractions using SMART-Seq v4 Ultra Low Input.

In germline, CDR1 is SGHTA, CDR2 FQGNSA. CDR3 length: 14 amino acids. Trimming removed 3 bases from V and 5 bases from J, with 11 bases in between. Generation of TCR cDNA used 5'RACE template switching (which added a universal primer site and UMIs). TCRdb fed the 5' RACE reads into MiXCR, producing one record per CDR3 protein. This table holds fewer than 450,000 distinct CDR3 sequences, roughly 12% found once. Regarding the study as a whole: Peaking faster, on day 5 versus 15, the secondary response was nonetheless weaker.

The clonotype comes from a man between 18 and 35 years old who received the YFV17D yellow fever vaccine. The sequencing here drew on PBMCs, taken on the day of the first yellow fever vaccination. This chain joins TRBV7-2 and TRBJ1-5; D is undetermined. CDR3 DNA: TGTGCCAGCAGCTTTTCGGCATCCGATCAGCCCCAGCATTTT. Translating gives CASSFSASDQPQHF.